These T cell receptor beta chains were read from a single sample in a study of identical twins. TCRdb used MiXCR to reprocess the 5' RACE reads, holding one entry per CDR3 protein. In the table there are under 900,000 distinct CDR3 sequences, roughly an eighth of which are singletons. A further study also used this sample, focusing on yellow fever vaccine responses in identical twins.

Sequencing was done on a sample of PBMCs. All receptors derive from a woman younger than 30 in good health. Each CDR3 is given with its conserved first and last residue. Fields, in order: D gene, clone size, J gene, V gene, CDR3 DNA, CDR3 protein. D genes are given only for firm matches. Size tells how often a clone was seen (once, few, many) or the class of an expanded clone, and some rows leave it out.

TRBD2,.,TRBJ2-3,TRBV2,TGTGCCAGCAGCCCCGGGGGGGTCACAGATACGCAGTATTTT,CASSPGGVTDTQYF
.,.,TRBJ2-1,TRBV7-9,TGTGCCAGCAGCTTAGGTCCAGGGACGGCGAATGAGCAGTTCTTC,CASSLGPGTANEQFF
TRBD2,few,TRBJ2-1,TRBV7-8,TGTGCCAGCAGCTCATGGACTAGCGGGAGGCTGAGCCAGTTCTTC,CASSSWTSGRLSQFF
.,.,TRBJ2-1,TRBV28,TGTGCCAGCAGAATGACAGGAGGCTCCTACAATGAGCAGTTCTTC,CASRMTGGSYNEQFF
TRBD2,many,TRBJ2-1,TRBV12-3/TRBV12-4,TGTGCCAGCAGTTTAGCGGGACTAGCGACCTACAATGAGCAGTTCTTC,CASSLAGLATYNEQFF
TRBD1,few,TRBJ2-2,TRBV7-2,TGTGCCAGCAGCATGGACAGGGGGTCGACCGGGGAGCTGTTTTTT,CASSMDRGSTGELFF
TRBD2,few,TRBJ2-7,TRBV6-1,TGTGCCAGCAGCATACAAGCGGGAGCCGACGAGCAGTACTTC,CASSIQAGADEQYF
TRBD1,few,TRBJ1-5,TRBV9,TGTGCCAGCAGCGCCGGACAGGACAATCAGCCCCAGCATTTT,CASSAGQDNQPQHF
.,few,TRBJ2-1,TRBV24-1,TGTGCCACCAGTGATTACTCTGGGCGTGAGCAGTTCTTC,CATSDYSGREQFF
TRBD2,.,TRBJ2-7,TRBV4-1,TGCGCCAGCAGCCAGACGACTAGCGGGATCTACGAGCAGTACTTC,CASSQTTSGIYEQYF
TRBD1,many,TRBJ1-1,TRBV12-3/TRBV12-4,TGTGCCAGCAGCCGATCCGACAGGGGAGAAGCTTTCTTT,CASSRSDRGEAFF
.,.,TRBJ1-1,TRBV6-6,TGTGCCAGCAGTTATGGCGCTGAAGCTTTCTTT,CASSYGAEAFF
TRBD1,few,TRBJ1-2,TRBV6-1,TGTGCCAGCAGTCGGACAGGGGGAACGAGTTTCTATGGCTACACCTTC,CASSRTGGTSFYGYTF
TRBD1,many,TRBJ1-5,TRBV29-1,TGCAGCGTACAGGGGGCGAATCAGCCCCAGCATTTT,CSVQGANQPQHF
TRBD2,.,TRBJ2-5,TRBV6-2/TRBV6-3,TGTGCCAGCAGTCGGGGCCCGAGCGGGAGGCCCGGGGAGACCCAGTACTTC,CASSRGPSGRPGETQYF
TRBD2,few,TRBJ2-1,TRBV10-3,TGTGCCATCAGCCCCCGGGGGGTAGGCGATGAGCAGTTCTTC,CAISPRGVGDEQFF
TRBD1,few,TRBJ1-2,TRBV29-1,TGCAGCGTCCCCGGGACAGGGGGCGGCTACACCTTC,CSVPGTGGGYTF
TRBD2,few,TRBJ2-3,TRBV20-1,TGCAGTGCTAGCAGTAGCGGGAGTTCCTTAGTCCCAGATACGCAGTATTTT,CSASSSGSSLVPDTQYF
TRBD1,.,TRBJ1-1,TRBV19,TGTGCCAGTAGTGTCCCGACAGGGTCGGGGACTGAAGCTTTCTTT,CASSVPTGSGTEAFF
.,.,TRBJ2-2,TRBV25-1,TGTGCCAGCAGTGACCTTCGGGGCACCGGGGAGCTGTTTTTT,CASSDLRGTGELFF
.,.,TRBJ2-1,TRBV2,TGTGCCAGCACCTCTCGAAGGGGCAGTGAGCAGTTCTTC,CASTSRRGSEQFF
.,.,TRBJ2-5,TRBV5-5,TGTGCCAGCAGCTTTTATTCAGAGACCCAGTACTTC,CASSFYSETQYF
.,.,TRBJ1-1,TRBV12-5,TGTGCTAGCGGATCGAGCACTGAAGCTTTCTTT,CASGSSTEAFF
TRBD2,few,TRBJ2-5,TRBV20-1,TGCAGTGCTAGTGGACTAGCGGGAGGTTCGACCCAGTACTTC,CSASGLAGGSTQYF
.,.,TRBJ2-2,TRBV20-1,TGCAGTGCTAGAGGCCCGGGGACCGGGGAGCTGTTTTTT,CSARGPGTGELFF
.,.,TRBJ2-2,TRBV11-3,TGTGCCAGCAGCGCCGAAGGACAGCTGAACACCGGGGAGCTGTTTTTT,CASSAEGQLNTGELFF
.,few,TRBJ1-6,TRBV10-3,TGTGCCACACAAATTGGGACGGGCAATTCACCCCTCCACTTT,CATQIGTGNSPLHF
.,.,TRBJ1-6,TRBV28,TGTGCCAGCAGCGGGCTGCTCGGGGCCAATTCACCCCTCCACTTT,CASSGLLGANSPLHF
TRBD1,many,TRBJ1-1,TRBV12-3/TRBV12-4,TGTGCCAGCACCCCGACAGGGGTGTATGAAGCTTTCTTT,CASTPTGVYEAFF
.,many,TRBJ2-2,TRBV5-6,TGTGCCAGCAGCTACCATTCGGGAGTCAACACCGGGGAGCTGTTTTTT,CASSYHSGVNTGELFF
.,few,TRBJ2-7,TRBV3-1,TGTGCCAGCAGCCAAGACCGCGGAAACCTTTACGAGCAGTACTTC,CASSQDRGNLYEQYF
.,many,TRBJ2-1,TRBV5-1,TGCGCCAGCAGCTTGGCCGGGGGCGGGGGACGTCAGCAGTTCTTC,CASSLAGGGGRQQFF
.,.,TRBJ2-1,TRBV3-1,TGTGCCAGCAGCACCAGCGGGGAGCAGTTCTTC,CASSTSGEQFF
.,few,TRBJ2-5,TRBV5-4,TGTGCCAGCAGCCCACAGGGTGGCGAAGAGACCCAGTACTTC,CASSPQGGEETQYF
.,many,TRBJ1-1,TRBV18,TGTGCCAGCTCACCGTTTAACACTGAAGCTTTCTTT,CASSPFNTEAFF
TRBD1,few,TRBJ1-6,TRBV6-5,TGTGCCAGCAGCGGGGGACAGACTAATTCACCCCTCCACTTT,CASSGGQTNSPLHF
.,.,TRBJ2-1,TRBV9,TGTGCCAGCAGCGTACGACCCCCCGGAGGGGGTTACAATGAGCAGTTCTTC,CASSVRPPGGGYNEQFF
TRBD1,many,TRBJ1-4,TRBV12-3/TRBV12-4,TGTGCCAGCAGACCCGACAGGGCCGCTAATGAAAAACTGTTTTTT,CASRPDRAANEKLFF
.,many,TRBJ2-1,TRBV5-1,TGCGCCAGCAGCTTGTTGGGATTCCACAATGAGCAGTTCTTC,CASSLLGFHNEQFF
.,many,TRBJ2-3,TRBV6-4,TGTGCCAGCGGAGTCGAAGCTTCTAGCACAGATACGCAGTATTTT,CASGVEASSTDTQYF
TRBD2,.,TRBJ2-7,TRBV5-1,TGCGCCAGCAGCTTGGCCGCGACTAGCGGGCTGAGCTCCTACGAGCAGTACTTC,CASSLAATSGLSSYEQYF